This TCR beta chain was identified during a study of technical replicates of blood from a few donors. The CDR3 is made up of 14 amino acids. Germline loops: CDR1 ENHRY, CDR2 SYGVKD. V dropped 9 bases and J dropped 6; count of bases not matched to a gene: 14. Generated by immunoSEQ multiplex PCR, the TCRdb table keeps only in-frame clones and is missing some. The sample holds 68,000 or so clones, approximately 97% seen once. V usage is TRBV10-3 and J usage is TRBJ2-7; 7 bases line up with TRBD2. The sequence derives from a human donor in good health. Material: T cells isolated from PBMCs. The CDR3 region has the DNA TGTGCCATTACTCAAGACGCATCGGGGGGCGAGCAGTACTTC. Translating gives CAITQDASGGEQYF.